This T cell receptor beta chain was obtained from a study of technical replicates of blood from several donors. V lost 0 bases, J lost 6 bases, and 5 bases stayed unmatched. Germline V gene lookup returns CDR1 LGHNA and CDR2 YNFKEQ. The CDR3 has 15 residues. TCRdb's copy holds only in-frame clones and misses some; the assay was immunoSEQ multiplex PCR. This sample has approximately 79,000 clones, with about 92% found just once. Sequencing used T cells isolated from PBMCs. This TCR was sampled from a human donor in good health. This chain connects TRBV4-2 to TRBJ2-7; 10 nucleotides line up with TRBD2. The CDR3 region has the DNA TGTGCCAGCAGCCAAGAGGCTAGCGGGAGTGGCGAGCAGTACTTC. This codes for CASSQEASGSGEQYF.